The source of this T cell receptor (beta chain) is a study of CD8 T cells in ankylosing spondylitis. CDR3 size: 16 residues. With 1 base clipped from V and 1 base from J, the junction kept 6 bases outside the gene matches. Looked up from germline, CDR1 is SQVTM and CDR2 is ANQGSEA. This clonotype has a handful of counts. TCRdb itself ran the 5' RACE reads through MiXCR, one entry per CDR3 protein. The sample contains around 120,000 distinct CDR3 sequences, less than 25% of which appear only once. The sample consisted of synovial fluid, either unsorted or a sorted T cell fraction (not recorded which). The TCR was taken from a male donor with ankylosing spondylitis. The chain is built from TRBV29-1 and TRBJ2-1; 8 nucleotides align to TRBD1. CDR3: CSVEAADRESYNEQFF. CDR3 DNA: TGCAGCGTTGAAGCCGCGGACAGGGAATCCTACAATGAGCAGTTCTTC.